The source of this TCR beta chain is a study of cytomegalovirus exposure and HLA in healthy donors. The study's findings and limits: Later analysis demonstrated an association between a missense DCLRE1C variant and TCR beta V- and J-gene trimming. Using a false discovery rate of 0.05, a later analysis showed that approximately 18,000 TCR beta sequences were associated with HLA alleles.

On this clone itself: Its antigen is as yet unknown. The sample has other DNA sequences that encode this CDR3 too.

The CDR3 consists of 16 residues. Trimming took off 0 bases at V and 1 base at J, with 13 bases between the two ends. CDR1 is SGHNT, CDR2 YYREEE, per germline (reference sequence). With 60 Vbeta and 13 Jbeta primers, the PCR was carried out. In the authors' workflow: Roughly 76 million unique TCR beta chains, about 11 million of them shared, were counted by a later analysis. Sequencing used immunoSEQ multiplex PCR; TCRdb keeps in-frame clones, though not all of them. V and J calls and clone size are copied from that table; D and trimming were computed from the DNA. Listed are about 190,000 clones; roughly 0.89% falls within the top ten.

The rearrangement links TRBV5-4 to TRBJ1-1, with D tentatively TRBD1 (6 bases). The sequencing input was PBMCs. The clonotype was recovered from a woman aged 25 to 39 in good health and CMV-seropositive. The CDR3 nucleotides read TGTGCCAGCAGCTTGGGGGCACAGGGTCCGAACACTGAAGCTTTCTTT. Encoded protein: CASSLGAQGPNTEAFF.